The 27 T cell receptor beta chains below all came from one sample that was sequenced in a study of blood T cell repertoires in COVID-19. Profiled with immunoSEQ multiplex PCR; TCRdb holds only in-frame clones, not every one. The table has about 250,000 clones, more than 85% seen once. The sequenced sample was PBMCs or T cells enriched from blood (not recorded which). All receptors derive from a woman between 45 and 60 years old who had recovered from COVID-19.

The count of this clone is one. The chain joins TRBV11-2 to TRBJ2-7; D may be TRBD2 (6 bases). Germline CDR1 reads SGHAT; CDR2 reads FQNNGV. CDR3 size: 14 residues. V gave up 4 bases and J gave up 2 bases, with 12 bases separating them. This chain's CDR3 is CASSWSGYTYEQYF. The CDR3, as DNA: TGTGCCAGCAGCTGGAGCGGGTATACCTACGAGCAGTACTTC.

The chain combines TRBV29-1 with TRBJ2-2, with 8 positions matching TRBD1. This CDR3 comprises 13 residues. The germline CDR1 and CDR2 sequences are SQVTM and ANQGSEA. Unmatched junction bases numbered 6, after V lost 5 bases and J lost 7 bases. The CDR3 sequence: CSVTTGVGGELFF. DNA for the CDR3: TGCAGCGTTACGACAGGGGTTGGCGGGGAGCTGTTTTTT.

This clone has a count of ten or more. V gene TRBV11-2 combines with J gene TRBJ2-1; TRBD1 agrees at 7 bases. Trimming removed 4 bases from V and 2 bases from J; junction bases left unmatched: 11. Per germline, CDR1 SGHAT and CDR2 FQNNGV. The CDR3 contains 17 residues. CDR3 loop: CASSSLRGTATYNEQFF. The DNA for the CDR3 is TGTGCCAGCAGCTCCCTCAGAGGGACAGCTACCTACAATGAGCAGTTCTTC.

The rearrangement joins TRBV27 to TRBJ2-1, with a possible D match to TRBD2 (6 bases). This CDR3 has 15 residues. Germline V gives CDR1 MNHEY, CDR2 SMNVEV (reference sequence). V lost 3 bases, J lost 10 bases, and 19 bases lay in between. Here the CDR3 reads CASSFWESGVGEQFF. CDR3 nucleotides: TGTGCCAGCAGTTTTTGGGAATCGGGAGTGGGAGAGCAGTTCTTC.

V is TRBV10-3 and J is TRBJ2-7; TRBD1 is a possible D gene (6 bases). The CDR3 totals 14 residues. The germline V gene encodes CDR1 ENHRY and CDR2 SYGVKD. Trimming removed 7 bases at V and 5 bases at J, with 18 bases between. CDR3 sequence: CAIKDEDSRDEQYF. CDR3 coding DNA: TGTGCCATCAAAGACGAGGACAGTCGCGACGAGCAGTACTTC.

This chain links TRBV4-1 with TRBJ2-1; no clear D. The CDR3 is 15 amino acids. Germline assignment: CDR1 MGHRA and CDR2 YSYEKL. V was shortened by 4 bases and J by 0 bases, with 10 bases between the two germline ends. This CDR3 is CASSRLEVSYNEQFF. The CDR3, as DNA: TGCGCCAGCAGCCGACTGGAAGTCTCCTACAATGAGCAGTTCTTC.

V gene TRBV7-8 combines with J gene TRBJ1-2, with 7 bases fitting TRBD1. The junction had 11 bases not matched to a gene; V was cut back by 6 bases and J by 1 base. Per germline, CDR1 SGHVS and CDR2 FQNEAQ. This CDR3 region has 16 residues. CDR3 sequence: CASSPIGQVLNYGYTF. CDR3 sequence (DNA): TGTGCCAGCAGTCCGATTGGACAGGTCCTTAACTATGGCTACACCTTC.

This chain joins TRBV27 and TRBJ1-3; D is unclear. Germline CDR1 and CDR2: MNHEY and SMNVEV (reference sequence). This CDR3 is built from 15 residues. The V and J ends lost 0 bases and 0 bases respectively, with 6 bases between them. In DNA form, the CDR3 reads TGTGCCAGCAGTTTATCGGGCTTCTCTGGAAACACCATATATTTT. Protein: CASSLSGFSGNTIYF.

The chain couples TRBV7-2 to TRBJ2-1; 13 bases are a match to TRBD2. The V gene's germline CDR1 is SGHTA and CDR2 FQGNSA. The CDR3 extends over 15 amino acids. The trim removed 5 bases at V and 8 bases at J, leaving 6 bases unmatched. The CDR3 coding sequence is TGTGCCAGCAGCCAGGGACTAGCGGGATTCTATGAGCAGTTCTTC. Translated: CASSQGLAGFYEQFF.

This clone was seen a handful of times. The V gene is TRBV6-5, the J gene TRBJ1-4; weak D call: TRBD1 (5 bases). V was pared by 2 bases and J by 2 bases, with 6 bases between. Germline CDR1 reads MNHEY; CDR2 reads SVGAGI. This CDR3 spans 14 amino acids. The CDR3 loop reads CASSYRQTNEKLFF. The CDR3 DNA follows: TGTGCCAGCAGTTACAGACAGACTAATGAAAAACTGTTTTTT.

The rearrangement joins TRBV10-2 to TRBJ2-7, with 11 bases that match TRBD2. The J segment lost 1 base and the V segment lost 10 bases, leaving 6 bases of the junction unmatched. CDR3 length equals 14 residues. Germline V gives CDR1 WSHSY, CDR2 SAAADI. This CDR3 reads CATQGLAASYEQYF. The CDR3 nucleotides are TGCGCCACCCAGGGACTAGCGGCTTCCTACGAGCAGTACTTC.

The CDR3 loop reads CASSLATQVSYGYTF. The CDR3 DNA is TGTGCCAGCAGCTTAGCGACACAGGTTTCCTATGGCTACACCTTC. This chain joins TRBV7-9 and TRBJ1-2; possible D gene TRBD1, 5 bases. This CDR3 has 15 amino acids. Germline lookup yields CDR1 SEHNR and CDR2 FQNEAQ (reference sequence). V lost 0 bases to trimming and J lost 4 bases, with 12 bases between them.

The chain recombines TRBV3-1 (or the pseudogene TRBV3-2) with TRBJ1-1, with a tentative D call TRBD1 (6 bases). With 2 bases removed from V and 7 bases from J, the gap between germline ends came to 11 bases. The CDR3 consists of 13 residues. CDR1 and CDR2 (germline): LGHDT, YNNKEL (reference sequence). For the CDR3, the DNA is TGTGCCAGCAGCCAAACAGGGTGGGGTGAAGCTTTCTTT. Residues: CASSQTGWGEAFF.

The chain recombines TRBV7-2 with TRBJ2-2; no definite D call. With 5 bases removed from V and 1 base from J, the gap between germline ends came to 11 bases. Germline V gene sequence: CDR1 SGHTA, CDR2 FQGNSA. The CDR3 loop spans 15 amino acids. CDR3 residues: CASSQSPGNTGELFF. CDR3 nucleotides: TGTGCCAGCAGCCAAAGCCCAGGGAACACCGGGGAGCTGTTTTTT.

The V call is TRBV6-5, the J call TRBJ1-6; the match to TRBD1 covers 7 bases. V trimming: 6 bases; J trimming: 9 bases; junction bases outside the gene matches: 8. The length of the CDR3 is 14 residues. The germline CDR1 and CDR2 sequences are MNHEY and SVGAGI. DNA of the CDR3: TGTGCCAGCAGGAGGGGGCAGGGGCTTTCACCCCTCCACTTT. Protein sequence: CASRRGQGLSPLHF.

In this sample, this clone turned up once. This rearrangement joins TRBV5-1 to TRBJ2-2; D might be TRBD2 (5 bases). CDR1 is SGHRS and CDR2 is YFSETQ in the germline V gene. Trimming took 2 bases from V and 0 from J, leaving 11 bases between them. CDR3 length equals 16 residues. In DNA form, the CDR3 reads TGCGCCAGCAGCTTTTTATGGGAGTCGAACACCGGGGAGCTGTTTTTT. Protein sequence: CASSFLWESNTGELFF.

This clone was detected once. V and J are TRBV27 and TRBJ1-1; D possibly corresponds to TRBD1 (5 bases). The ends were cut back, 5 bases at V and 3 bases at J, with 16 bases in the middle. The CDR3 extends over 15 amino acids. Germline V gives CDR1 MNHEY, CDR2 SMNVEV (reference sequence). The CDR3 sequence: CASSVRRVADTEAFF. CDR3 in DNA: TGTGCCAGCAGTGTCCGCAGGGTCGCAGACACTGAAGCTTTCTTT.

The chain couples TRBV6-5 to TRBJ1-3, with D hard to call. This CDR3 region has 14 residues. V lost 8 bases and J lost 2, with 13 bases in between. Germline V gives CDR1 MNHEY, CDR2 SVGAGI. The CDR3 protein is CASFVRLPGNTIYF. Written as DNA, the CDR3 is TGTGCCAGCTTTGTTCGTCTTCCTGGAAACACCATATATTTT.

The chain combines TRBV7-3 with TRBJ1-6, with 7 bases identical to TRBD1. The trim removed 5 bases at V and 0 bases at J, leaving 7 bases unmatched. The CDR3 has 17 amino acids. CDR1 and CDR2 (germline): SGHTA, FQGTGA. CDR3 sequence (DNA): TGTGCCAGCAGCAGCCTACAGGGGAGCTCCTATAATTCACCCCTCCACTTT. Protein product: CASSSLQGSSYNSPLHF.

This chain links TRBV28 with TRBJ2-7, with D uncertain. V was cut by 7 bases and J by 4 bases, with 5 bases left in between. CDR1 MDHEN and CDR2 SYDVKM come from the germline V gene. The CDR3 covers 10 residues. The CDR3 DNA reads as TGTGCCAGCATCCGGTACGAGCAGTACTTC. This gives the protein CASIRYEQYF.

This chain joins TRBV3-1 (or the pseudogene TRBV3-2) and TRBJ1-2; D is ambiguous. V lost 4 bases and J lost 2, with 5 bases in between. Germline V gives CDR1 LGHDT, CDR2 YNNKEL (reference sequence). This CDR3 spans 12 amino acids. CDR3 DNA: TGTGCCAGCAGCCCCTTAAACTATGGCTACACCTTC. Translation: CASSPLNYGYTF.

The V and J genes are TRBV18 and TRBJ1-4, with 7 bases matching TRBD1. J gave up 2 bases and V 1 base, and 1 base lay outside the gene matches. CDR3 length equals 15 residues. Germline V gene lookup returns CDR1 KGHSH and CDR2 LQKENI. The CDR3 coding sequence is TGTGCCAGCTCACCACTACAGGGGACTAATGAAAAACTGTTTTTT. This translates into CASSPLQGTNEKLFF.

CDR3 sequence reads: CASSLGLAGSNEQFF. CDR3 coding DNA: TGTGCCAGCAGCTTGGGACTAGCGGGGTCAAATGAGCAGTTCTTC. This chain uses TRBV5-4 with TRBJ2-1, with 11 bases matching TRBD2. Trimming took 0 bases from V and 7 from J; bases not matched to a gene: 3. Germline lookup yields CDR1 SGHNT and CDR2 YYREEE (reference sequence). The length of the CDR3 is 15 residues. The full variable domain, its missing parts supplied by reference TRBV5-4 and TRBJ2-1, is ETGVTQSPTHLIKTRGQQVTLRCSSQSGHNTVSWYQQALGQGPQFIFQYYREEENGRGNFPPRFSGLQFPNYSSELNVNALELDDSALYLCASSLGLAGSNEQFFGPGTRLTVL.

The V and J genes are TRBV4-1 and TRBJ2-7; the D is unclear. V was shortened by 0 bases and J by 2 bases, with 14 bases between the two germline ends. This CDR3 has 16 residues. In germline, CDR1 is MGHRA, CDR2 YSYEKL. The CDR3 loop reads CASSQELPGSTYEQYF. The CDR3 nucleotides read TGCGCCAGCAGCCAAGAACTTCCGGGTAGTACCTACGAGCAGTACTTC.

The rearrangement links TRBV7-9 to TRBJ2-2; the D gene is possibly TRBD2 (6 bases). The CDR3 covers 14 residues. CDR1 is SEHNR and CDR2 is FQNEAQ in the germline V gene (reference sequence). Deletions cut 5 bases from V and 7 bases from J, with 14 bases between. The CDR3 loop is CASSGTGVIGELFF. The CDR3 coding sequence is TGTGCCAGCAGCGGGACGGGGGTAATCGGGGAGCTGTTTTTT.

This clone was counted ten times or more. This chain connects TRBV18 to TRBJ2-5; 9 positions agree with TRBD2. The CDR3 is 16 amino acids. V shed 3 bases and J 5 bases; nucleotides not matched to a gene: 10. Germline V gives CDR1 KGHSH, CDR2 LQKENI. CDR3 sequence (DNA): TGTGCCAGCTCACCGTATGGCGGGAGGGCTGGTGAGACCCAGTACTTC. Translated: CASSPYGGRAGETQYF. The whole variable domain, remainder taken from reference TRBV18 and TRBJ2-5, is NAGVMQNPRHLVRRRGQEARLRCSPMKGHSHVYWYRQLPEEGLKFMVYLQKENIIDESGMPKERFSAEFPKEGPSILRIQQVVRGDSAAYFCASSPYGGRAGETQYFGPGTRLLVL.

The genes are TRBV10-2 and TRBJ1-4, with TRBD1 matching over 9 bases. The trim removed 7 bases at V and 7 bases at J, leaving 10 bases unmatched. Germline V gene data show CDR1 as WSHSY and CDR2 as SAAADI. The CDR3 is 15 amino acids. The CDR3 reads CASTGSRDRAEKLFF. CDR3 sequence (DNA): TGCGCCAGCACCGGATCCCGGGACAGGGCTGAAAAACTGTTTTTT.